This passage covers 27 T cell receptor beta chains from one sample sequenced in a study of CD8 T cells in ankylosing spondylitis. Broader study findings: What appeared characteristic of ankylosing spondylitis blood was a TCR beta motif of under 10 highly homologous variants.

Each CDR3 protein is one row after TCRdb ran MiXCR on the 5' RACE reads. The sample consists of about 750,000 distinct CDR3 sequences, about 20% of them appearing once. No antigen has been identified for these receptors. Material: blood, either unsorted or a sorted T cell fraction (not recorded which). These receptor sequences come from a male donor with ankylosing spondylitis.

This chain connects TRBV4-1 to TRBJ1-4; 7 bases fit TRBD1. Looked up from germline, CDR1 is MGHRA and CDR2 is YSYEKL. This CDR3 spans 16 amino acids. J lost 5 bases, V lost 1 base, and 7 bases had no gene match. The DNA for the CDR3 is TGCGCCAGCAGCCAAGTGGGACAGCAGCACAATGAAAAACTGTTTTTT. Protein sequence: CASSQVGQQHNEKLFF.

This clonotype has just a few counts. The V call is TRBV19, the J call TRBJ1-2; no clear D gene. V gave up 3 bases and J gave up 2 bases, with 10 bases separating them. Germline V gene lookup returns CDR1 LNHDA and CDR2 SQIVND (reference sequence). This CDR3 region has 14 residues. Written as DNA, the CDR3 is TGTGCCAGTAGTATGGGCGATGGGAACTATGGCTACACCTTC. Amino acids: CASSMGDGNYGYTF. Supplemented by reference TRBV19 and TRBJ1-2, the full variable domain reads DGGITQSPKYLFRKEGQNVTLSCEQNLNHDAMYWYRQDPGQGLRLIYYSQIVNDFQKGDIAEGYSVSREKKESFPLTVTSAQKNPTAFYLCASSMGDGNYGYTFGSGTRLTVV.

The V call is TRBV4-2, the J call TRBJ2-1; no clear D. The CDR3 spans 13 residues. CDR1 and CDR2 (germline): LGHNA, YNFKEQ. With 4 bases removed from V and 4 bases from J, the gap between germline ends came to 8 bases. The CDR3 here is CASSLDKYNEQFF. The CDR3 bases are TGTGCCAGCAGCCTAGATAAGTACAATGAGCAGTTCTTC.

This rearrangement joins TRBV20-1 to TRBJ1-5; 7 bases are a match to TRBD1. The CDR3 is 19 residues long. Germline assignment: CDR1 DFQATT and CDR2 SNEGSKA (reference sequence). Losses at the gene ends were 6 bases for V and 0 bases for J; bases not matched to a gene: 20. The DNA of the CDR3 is TGCAGTGCCGGAGACTTAACCGGGACAGCGTTTTATAGCAATCAGCCCCAGCATTTT. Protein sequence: CSAGDLTGTAFYSNQPQHF.

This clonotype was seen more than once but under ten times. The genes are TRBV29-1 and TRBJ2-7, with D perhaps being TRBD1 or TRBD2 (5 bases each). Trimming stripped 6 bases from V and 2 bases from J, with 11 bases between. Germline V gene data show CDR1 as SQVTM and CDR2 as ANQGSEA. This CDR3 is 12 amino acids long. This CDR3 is CSVSGTAYEQYF. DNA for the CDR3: TGCAGCGTATCCGGGACGGCCTACGAGCAGTACTTC.

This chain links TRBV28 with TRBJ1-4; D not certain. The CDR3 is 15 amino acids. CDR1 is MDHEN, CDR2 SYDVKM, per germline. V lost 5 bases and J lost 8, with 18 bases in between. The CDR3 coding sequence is TGTGCCAGCAGTCCACGTCGAGGCCCCAAGGAAAAACTGTTTTTT. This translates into CASSPRRGPKEKLFF. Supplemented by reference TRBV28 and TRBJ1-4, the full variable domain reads DVKVTQSSRYLVKRTGEKVFLECVQDMDHENMFWYRQDPGLGLRLIYFSYDVKMKEKGDIPEGYSVSREKKERFSLILESASTNQTSMYLCASSPRRGPKEKLFFGSGTQLSVL.

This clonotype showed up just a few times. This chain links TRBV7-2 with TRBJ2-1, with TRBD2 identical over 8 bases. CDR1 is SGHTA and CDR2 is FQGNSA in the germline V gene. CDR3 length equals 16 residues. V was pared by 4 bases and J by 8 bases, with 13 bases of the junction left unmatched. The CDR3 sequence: CASSSSGGMFLHEQFF. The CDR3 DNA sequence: TGTGCCAGCAGCTCCTCGGGGGGGATGTTCCTGCATGAGCAGTTCTTC.

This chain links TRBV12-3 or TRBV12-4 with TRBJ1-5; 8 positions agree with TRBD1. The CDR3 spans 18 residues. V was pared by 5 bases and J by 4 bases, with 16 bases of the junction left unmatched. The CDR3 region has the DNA TGTGCCAGCAGTAGGACAGGGTCATACCCCCTGGAGAATCAGCCCCAGCATTTT. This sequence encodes CASSRTGSYPLENQPQHF.

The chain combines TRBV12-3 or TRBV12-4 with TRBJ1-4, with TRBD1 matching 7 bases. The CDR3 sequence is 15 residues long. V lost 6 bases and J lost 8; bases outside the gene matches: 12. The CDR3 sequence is CASRPTTGPAEKLFF. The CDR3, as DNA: TGTGCCAGCAGGCCGACGACAGGGCCTGCCGAAAAACTGTTTTTT.

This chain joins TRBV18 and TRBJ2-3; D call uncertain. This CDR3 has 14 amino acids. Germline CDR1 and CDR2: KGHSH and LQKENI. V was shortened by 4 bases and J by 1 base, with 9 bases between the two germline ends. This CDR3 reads CASSRSGRTDTQYF. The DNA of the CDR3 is TGTGCCAGCTCACGATCGGGCCGCACAGATACGCAGTATTTT.

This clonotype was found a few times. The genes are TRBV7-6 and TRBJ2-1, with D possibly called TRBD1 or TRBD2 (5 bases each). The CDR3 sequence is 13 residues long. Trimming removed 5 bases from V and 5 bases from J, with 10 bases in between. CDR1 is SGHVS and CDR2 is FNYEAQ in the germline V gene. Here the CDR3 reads CASSIRGHNEQFF. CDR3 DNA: TGTGCCAGCAGCATCCGGGGCCACAATGAGCAGTTCTTC.

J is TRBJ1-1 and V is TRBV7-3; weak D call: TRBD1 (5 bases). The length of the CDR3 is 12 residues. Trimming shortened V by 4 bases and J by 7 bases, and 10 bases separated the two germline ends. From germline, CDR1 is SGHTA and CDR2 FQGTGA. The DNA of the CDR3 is TGTGCCAGCAGCTATGGGACCGGTGAAGCTTTCTTT. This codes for CASSYGTGEAFF.

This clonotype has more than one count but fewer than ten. The CDR3 DNA reads as TGTGCCAGCAGTCAGCGGGACAGCAGCACAGATACGCAGTATTTT. Translation: CASSQRDSSTDTQYF. The chain has TRBV6-1 and TRBJ2-3; TRBD1 or TRBD2 may be the D gene (7 bases each). The CDR3 has 15 residues. Trimming pared 5 bases from V and 0 bases from J, leaving 12 bases between. Germline CDR1 and CDR2: MNHNS and SASEGT.

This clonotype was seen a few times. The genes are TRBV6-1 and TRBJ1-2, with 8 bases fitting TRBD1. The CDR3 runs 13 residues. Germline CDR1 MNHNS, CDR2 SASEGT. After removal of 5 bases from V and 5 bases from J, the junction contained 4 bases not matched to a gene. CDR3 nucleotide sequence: TGTGCCAGCAGTCTGCAGGGGGCGTATGGCTACACCTTC. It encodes CASSLQGAYGYTF.

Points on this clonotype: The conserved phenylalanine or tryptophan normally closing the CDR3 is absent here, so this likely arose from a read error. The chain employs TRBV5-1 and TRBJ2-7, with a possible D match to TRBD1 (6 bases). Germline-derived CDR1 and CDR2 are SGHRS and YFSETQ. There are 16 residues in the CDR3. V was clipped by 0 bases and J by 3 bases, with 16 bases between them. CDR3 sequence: CASSLGNPGHNYEQYS. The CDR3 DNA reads TGCGCCAGCAGCTTGGGGAATCCGGGACATAACTACGAGCAGTACTCC.

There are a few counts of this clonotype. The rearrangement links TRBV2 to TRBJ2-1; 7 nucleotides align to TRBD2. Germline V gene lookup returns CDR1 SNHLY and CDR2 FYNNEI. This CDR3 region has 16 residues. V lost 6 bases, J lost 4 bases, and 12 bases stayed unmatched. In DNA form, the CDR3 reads TGTGCCAGCAGCCTTTCTTGGAGCGGGGTTTACAATGAGCAGTTCTTC. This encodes CASSLSWSGVYNEQFF.

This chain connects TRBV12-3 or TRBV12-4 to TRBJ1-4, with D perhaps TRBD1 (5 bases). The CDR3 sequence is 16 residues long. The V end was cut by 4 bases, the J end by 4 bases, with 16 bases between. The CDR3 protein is CASSSVNRRRNEKLFF. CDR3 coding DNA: TGTGCCAGCAGTTCCGTGAACAGGCGCCGTAATGAAAAACTGTTTTTT.

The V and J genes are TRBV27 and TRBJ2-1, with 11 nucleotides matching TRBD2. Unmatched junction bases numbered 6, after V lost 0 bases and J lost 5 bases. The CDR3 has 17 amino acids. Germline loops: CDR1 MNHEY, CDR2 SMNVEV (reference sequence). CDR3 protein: CASSLSPGLAANNEQFF. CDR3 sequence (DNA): TGTGCCAGCAGTTTATCGCCGGGACTAGCGGCTAACAATGAGCAGTTCTTC.

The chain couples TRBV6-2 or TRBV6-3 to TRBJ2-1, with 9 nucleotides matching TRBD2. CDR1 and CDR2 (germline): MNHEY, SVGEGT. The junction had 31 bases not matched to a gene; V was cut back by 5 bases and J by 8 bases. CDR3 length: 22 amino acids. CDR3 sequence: CASSPLHQRSSVVAGGPDEQFF. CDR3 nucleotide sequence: TGTGCCAGCAGTCCGCTACACCAACGATCTAGTGTCGTGGCGGGGGGGCCCGATGAGCAGTTCTTC.

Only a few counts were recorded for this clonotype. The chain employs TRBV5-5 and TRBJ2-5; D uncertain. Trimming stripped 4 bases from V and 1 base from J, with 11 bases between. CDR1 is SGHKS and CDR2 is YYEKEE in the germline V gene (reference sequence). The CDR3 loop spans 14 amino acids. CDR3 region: CASSPGRFQETQYF. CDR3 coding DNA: TGTGCCAGCAGCCCCGGACGGTTCCAAGAGACCCAGTACTTC.

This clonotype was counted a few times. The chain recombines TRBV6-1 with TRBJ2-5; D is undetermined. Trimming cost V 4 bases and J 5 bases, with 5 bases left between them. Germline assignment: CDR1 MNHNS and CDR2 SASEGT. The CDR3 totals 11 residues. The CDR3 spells CASSVTETQYF. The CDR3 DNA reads TGTGCCAGCAGTGTTACGGAGACCCAGTACTTC.

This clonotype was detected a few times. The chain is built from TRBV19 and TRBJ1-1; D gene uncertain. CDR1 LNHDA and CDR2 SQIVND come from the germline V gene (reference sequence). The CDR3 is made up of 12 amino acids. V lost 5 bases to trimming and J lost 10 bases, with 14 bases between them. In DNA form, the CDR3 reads TGTGCCAGTAGTCGACTAGGCATGGCAGCTTTCTTT. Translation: CASSRLGMAAFF.

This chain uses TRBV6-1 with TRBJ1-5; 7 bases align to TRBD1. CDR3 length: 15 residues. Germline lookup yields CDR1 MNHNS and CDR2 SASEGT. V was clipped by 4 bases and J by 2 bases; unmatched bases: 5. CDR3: CASSGDRARNQPQHF. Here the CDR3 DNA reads TGTGCCAGCAGTGGCGACAGGGCTCGCAATCAGCCCCAGCATTTT.

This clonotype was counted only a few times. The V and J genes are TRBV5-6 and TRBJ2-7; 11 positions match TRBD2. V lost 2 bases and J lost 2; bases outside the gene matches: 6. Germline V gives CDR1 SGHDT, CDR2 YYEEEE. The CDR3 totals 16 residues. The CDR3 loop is CASSFTSGGATYEQYF. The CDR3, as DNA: TGTGCCAGCAGCTTTACTAGCGGGGGCGCAACCTACGAGCAGTACTTC.

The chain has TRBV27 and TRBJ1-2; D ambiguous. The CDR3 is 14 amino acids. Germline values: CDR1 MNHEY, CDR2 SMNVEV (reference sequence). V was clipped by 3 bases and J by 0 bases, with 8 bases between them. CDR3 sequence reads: CASSFTTANYGYTF. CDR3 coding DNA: TGTGCCAGCAGTTTTACAACCGCTAACTATGGCTACACCTTC.

The CDR3 DNA sequence: TGTGCCCAGGGACTCCCACAGGACAATGAGCAGTTCTTC. This encodes CAQGLPQDNEQFF. The chain uses TRBV24-1 and TRBJ2-1, with D possibly matching TRBD2 (6 bases). CDR3 length equals 13 residues. The ends were cut back, 12 bases at V and 5 bases at J, with 16 bases in the middle. The germline V gene encodes CDR1 KGHDR and CDR2 SFDVKD.

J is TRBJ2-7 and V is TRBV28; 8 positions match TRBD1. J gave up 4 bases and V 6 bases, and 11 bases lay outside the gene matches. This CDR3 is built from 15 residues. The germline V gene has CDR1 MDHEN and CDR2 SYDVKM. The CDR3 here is CASSRPGQGIYEQYF. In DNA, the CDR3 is TGTGCCAGCAGCCGCCCTGGACAGGGTATTTACGAGCAGTACTTC.